This T cell receptor (beta chain) comes out of a study of T cell changes during pregnancy in multiple sclerosis. The CDR3 has 14 residues. Germline V gene lookup returns CDR1 MNHNS and CDR2 SASEGT. Trimming removed 11 bases from V and 6 bases from J, with 23 bases in between. Here immunoSEQ multiplex PCR was the method, and the copy in TCRdb shows in-frame clones only, minus some. The table includes approximately 30,000 clones, 93% detected once. This clonotype originated in a female donor with multiple sclerosis, enrolled in a pregnancy study. The material was CD4+ T cells from peripheral blood mononuclear cells, obtained after pregnancy. The chain employs TRBV6-1 and TRBJ2-7; weak D call: TRBD2 (5 bases). CDR3 amino acids: CAVSIPGNPSEQYF. The CDR3 bases are TGTGCCGTGTCCATTCCCGGGAACCCGAGCGAGCAGTACTTC.